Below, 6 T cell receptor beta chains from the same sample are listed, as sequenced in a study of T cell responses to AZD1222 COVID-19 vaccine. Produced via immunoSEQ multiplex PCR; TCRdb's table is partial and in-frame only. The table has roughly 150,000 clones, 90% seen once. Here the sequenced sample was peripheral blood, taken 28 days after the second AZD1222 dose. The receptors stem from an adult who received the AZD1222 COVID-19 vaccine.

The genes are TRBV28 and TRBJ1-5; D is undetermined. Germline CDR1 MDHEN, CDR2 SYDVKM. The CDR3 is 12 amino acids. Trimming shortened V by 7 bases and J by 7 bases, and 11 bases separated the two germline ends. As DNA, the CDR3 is TGTGCCAGCATTTCTGGTACCCAGCCCCAGCATTTT. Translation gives CASISGTQPQHF.

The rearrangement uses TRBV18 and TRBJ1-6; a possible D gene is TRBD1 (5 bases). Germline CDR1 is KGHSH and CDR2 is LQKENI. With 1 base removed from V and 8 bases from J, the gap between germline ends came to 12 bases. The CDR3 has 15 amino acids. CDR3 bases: TGTGCCAGCTCACCACAGGGGCAGGTTCATTCACCCCTCCACTTT. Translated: CASSPQGQVHSPLHF.

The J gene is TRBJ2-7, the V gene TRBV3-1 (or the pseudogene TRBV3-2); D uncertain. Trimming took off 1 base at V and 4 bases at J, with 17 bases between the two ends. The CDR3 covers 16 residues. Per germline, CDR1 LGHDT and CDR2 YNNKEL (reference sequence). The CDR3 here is CASSQGPSTPVYEQYF. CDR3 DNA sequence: TGTGCCAGCAGCCAAGGTCCCTCCACACCTGTATACGAGCAGTACTTC.

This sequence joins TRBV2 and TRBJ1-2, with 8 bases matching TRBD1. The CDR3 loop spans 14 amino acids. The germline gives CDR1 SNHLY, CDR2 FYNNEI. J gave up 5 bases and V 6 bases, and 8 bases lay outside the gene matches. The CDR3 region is CASREGRGRYGYTF. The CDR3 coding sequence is TGTGCCAGCAGGGAGGGCAGGGGGCGTTATGGCTACACCTTC. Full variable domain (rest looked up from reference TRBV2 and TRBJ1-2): EPEVTQTPSHQVTQMGQEVILRCVPISNHLYFYWYRQILGQKVEFLVSFYNNEISEKSEIFDDQFSVERPDGSNFTLKIRSTKLEDSAMYFCASREGRGRYGYTFGSGTRLTVV.

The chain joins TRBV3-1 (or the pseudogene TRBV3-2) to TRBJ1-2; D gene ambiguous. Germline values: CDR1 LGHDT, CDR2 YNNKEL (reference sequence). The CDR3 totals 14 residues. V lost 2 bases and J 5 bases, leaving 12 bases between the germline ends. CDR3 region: CASSQLSESYGYTF. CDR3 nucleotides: TGTGCCAGCAGCCAATTGTCAGAATCATATGGCTACACCTTC.

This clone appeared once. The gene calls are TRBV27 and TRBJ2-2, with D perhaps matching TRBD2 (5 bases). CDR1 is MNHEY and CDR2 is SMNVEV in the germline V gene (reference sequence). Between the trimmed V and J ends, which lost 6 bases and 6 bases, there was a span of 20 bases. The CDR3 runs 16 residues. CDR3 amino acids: CASSSIGGMGSGELFF. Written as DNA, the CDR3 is TGTGCCAGCAGCAGCATCGGAGGAATGGGATCCGGGGAGCTGTTTTTT.